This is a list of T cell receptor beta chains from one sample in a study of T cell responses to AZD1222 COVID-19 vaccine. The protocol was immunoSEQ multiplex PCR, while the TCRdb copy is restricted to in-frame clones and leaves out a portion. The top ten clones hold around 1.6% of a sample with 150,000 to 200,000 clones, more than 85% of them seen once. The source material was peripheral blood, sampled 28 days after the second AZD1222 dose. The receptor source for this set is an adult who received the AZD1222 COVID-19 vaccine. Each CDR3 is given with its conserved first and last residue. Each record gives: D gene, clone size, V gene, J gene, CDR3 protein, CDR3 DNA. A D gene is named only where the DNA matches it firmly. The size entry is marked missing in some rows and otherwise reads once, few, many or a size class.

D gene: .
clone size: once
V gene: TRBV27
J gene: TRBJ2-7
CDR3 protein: CASKPGDRTIYEQYF
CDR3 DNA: TGTGCCAGCAAACCCGGAGACAGGACCATCTACGAGCAGTACTTC

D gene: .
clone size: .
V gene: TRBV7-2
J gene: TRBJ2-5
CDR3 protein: CASSIPRAQETQYF
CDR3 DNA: TGTGCCAGCAGCATACCACGGGCCCAAGAGACCCAGTACTTC

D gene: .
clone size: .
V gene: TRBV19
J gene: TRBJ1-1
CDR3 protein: CASNDVATGNTEAFF
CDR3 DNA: TGTGCCAGTAACGATGTGGCAACCGGGAACACTGAAGCTTTCTTT

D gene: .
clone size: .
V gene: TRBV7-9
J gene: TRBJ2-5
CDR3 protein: CASSLEGHSETQYF
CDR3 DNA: TGTGCCAGCAGCTTAGAGGGGCATTCAGAGACCCAGTACTTC

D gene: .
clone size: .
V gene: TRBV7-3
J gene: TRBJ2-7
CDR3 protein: CASSSGLSYEQYF
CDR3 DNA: TGTGCCAGCAGCTCGGGCCTTTCCTACGAGCAGTACTTC

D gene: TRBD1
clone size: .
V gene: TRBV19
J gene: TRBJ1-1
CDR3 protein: CASSPDRFGGEAFF
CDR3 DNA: TGTGCCAGTAGTCCGGACAGGTTTGGGGGTGAAGCTTTCTTT

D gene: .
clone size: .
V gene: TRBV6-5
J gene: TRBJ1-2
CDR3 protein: CASTPTYPGSGGYTF
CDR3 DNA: TGTGCCAGCACTCCTACCTACCCAGGGTCTGGGGGCTACACCTTC

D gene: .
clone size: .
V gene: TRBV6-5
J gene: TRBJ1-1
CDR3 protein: CASSSSRRVNTEAFF
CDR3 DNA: TGTGCCAGCAGTTCTTCCAGGCGGGTGAACACTGAAGCTTTCTTT

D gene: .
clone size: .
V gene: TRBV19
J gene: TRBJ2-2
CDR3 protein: CASSIIGANTGELFF
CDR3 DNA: TGTGCCAGTAGTATAATAGGCGCGAACACCGGGGAGCTGTTTTTT

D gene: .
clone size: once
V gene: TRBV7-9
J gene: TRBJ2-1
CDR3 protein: CASSLGSSGPYNEQFF
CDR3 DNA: TGTGCCAGCAGCTTAGGCTCCAGCGGGCCTTACAATGAGCAGTTCTTC

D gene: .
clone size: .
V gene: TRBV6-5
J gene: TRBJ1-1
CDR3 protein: CASSYGGGNTEAFF
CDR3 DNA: TGTGCCAGCAGTTACGGGGGAGGGAACACTGAAGCTTTCTTT

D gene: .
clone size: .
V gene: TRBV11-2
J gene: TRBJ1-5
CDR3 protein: CASSPVDSNQPQHF
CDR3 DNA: TGTGCCAGCAGCCCCGTTGATAGCAATCAGCCCCAGCATTTT

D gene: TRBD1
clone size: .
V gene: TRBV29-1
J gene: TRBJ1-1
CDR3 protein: CSVEVRQGAKAFF
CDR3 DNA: TGCAGCGTTGAAGTCCGTCAGGGGGCTAAGGCTTTCTTT

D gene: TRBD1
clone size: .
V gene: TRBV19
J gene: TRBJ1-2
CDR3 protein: CASSPSGGNYGYTF
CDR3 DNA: TGTGCCAGTAGCCCGTCAGGGGGCAACTATGGCTACACCTTC

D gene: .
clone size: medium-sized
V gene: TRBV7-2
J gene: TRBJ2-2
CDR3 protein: CASSLGVPGELFF
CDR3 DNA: TGTGCCAGCAGCCTAGGGGTACCCGGGGAGCTGTTTTTT

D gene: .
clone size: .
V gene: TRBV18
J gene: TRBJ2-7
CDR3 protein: CASSSVGNEQYF
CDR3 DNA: TGTGCCAGCTCTTCCGTCGGGAACGAGCAGTACTTC

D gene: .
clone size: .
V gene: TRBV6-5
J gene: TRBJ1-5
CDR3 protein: CASSRSGDSNQPQHF
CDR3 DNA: TGTGCCAGCTCCCGGTCGGGGGATAGCAATCAGCCCCAGCATTTT